These 16 T cell receptor beta chains share one sample of origin, sequenced in a study of control samples from healthy donors and cancer patients. Using immunoSEQ multiplex PCR, the repertoire was profiled, and TCRdb retains in-frame clones only, with some absent. The table shows about 120,000 clones, with roughly 89% occurring only once. Input material: blood. These receptors all come from a man aged 25-45 years in good health.

This clone showed up just once. The V call is TRBV30, the J call TRBJ1-5; a possible D gene is TRBD1 (6 bases). CDR3 length equals 16 residues. Germline lookup yields CDR1 GTSNPN and CDR2 SVGIG (reference sequence). Trimming stripped 2 bases from V and 0 bases from J, with 14 bases between. This CDR3 reads CAWSRGQLYSNQPQHF. Here the CDR3 DNA reads TGTGCCTGGAGTAGAGGACAGCTATATAGCAATCAGCCCCAGCATTTT. The whole variable domain, remainder taken from reference TRBV30 and TRBJ1-5, is SQTIHQWPATLVQPVGSPLSLECTVEGTSNPNLYWYRQAAGRGLQLLFYSVGIGQISSEVPQNLSASRPQDRQFILSSKKLLLSDSGFYLCAWSRGQLYSNQPQHFGDGTRLSIL.

This clone was observed a single time. The chain has TRBV12-3 or TRBV12-4 and TRBJ1-1; no reliable D call. The CDR3 length is 13 residues. The germline V and J ends were trimmed by 6 bases and 3 bases, with 11 bases remaining between them. CDR3 sequence reads: CASRNGLYTEAFF. The CDR3 region has the DNA TGTGCCAGCAGAAATGGACTGTACACTGAAGCTTTCTTT.

The rearrangement uses TRBV12-3 or TRBV12-4 and TRBJ1-1; no reliable D call. The V and J ends lost 2 bases and 4 bases respectively, with 5 bases between them. The CDR3 totals 12 residues. The CDR3 region has the DNA TGTGCCAGCAGTTTACCGGCCACTGAAGCTTTCTTT. Translated: CASSLPATEAFF.

J is TRBJ2-5 and V is TRBV2; D uncertain. Looked up from germline, CDR1 is SNHLY and CDR2 is FYNNEI. This CDR3 is built from 11 residues. With 11 bases removed from V and 5 bases from J, the gap between germline ends came to 12 bases. CDR3 sequence reads: CASRTWETQYF. Here the CDR3 DNA reads TGTGCCTCTCGGACGTGGGAGACCCAGTACTTC.

This sequence joins TRBV30 and TRBJ1-2; TRBD1 matches 9 bases. V lost 4 bases to trimming and J lost 4 bases; unmatched junction nucleotides: 10. Looked up from germline, CDR1 is GTSNPN and CDR2 is SVGIG (reference sequence). CDR3 length equals 15 residues. CDR3 coding DNA: TGTGCCTGGAACCCGGGAGGGACAGGGACCTATGGCTACACCTTC. This gives the protein CAWNPGGTGTYGYTF.

The V and J genes are TRBV2 and TRBJ2-1; D may be TRBD2 (5 bases). V was pared by 6 bases and J by 2 bases, with 14 bases between. This CDR3 comprises 15 residues. Germline values: CDR1 SNHLY, CDR2 FYNNEI. The CDR3 loop reads CASRDREDAYNEQFF. CDR3 in DNA: TGTGCCAGCAGGGATCGGGAAGATGCCTACAATGAGCAGTTCTTC.

V and J are TRBV11-2 and TRBJ2-5; 8 bases map to TRBD2. The V segment lost 5 bases and the J segment 5 bases; nucleotides outside the gene matches: 13. The CDR3 is made up of 16 amino acids. CDR1 is SGHAT and CDR2 is FQNNGV in the germline V gene. The CDR3 sequence: CASSTAGRGVEETQYF. The CDR3 coding sequence is TGTGCCAGCAGCACCGCAGGGCGGGGGGTGGAGGAGACCCAGTACTTC.

This clone was detected once. The chain uses TRBV6-5 and TRBJ2-1; 7 bases agree with TRBD1. Trimming cost V 4 bases and J 2 bases; bases outside gene matches: 5. Looked up from germline, CDR1 is MNHEY and CDR2 is SVGAGI. The length of the CDR3 is 15 residues. The CDR3 sequence is CASSLDRATYNEQFF. In nucleotides, the CDR3 is TGTGCCAGCAGTTTAGACAGGGCTACCTACAATGAGCAGTTCTTC.

The genes are TRBV2 and TRBJ2-6; a weak D match, TRBD1 (5 bases). The CDR3 is 14 amino acids. V shed 7 bases and J shed 0 bases, with 7 bases lying between them. Germline lookup yields CDR1 SNHLY and CDR2 FYNNEI. The CDR3 DNA follows: TGTGCCAGCAAGGGGAACTCTGGGGCCAACGTCCTGACTTTC. As protein: CASKGNSGANVLTF.

V is TRBV30 and J is TRBJ1-1; D unresolved. V lost 1 base and J lost 0, with 6 bases in between. This CDR3 spans 13 amino acids. Germline V gives CDR1 GTSNPN, CDR2 SVGIG (reference sequence). The CDR3 is CAWSAGLNTEAFF. The CDR3 nucleotides read TGTGCCTGGAGTGCCGGGTTGAACACTGAAGCTTTCTTT.

The chain is built from TRBV14 and TRBJ1-1; 7 bases align to TRBD1. Germline lookup yields CDR1 SGHDN and CDR2 FVKESK. The trim removed 1 base at V and 2 bases at J, leaving 13 bases unmatched. This CDR3 is built from 18 residues. Here the CDR3 reads CASSQGPGQKVPNTEAFF. DNA for the CDR3: TGTGCCAGCAGCCAAGGGCCGGGACAGAAGGTCCCAAACACTGAAGCTTTCTTT.

The chain has TRBV12-3 or TRBV12-4 and TRBJ1-2, with 7 positions matching TRBD1. Losses at the gene ends were 5 bases for V and 6 bases for J; bases not matched to a gene: 6. The CDR3 loop spans 13 amino acids. The CDR3 protein is CASSLSGGHGYTF. CDR3 bases: TGTGCCAGCAGTCTCTCAGGGGGGCATGGCTACACCTTC.

The genes are TRBV6-5 and TRBJ1-2; no clear D. The CDR3 consists of 12 residues. From germline, CDR1 is MNHEY and CDR2 SVGAGI. V lost 7 bases and J 5 bases, leaving 11 bases between the germline ends. The CDR3 loop reads CASTGLAYGYTF. The DNA of the CDR3 is TGTGCCAGCACAGGTCTGGCGTATGGCTACACCTTC.

This clone was picked up one time. The CDR3 reads CASSLFSAANYGYTF. The CDR3 nucleotides are TGTGCCAGCAGCTTATTCAGTGCTGCTAACTATGGCTACACCTTC. V and J are TRBV7-9 and TRBJ1-2, with D unclear. Between the trimmed V and J ends, which lost 2 bases and 0 bases, there was a span of 10 bases. This CDR3 has 15 amino acids. The V gene's germline CDR1 is SEHNR and CDR2 FQNEAQ (reference sequence).

The gene calls are TRBV27 and TRBJ1-6; D not resolved. The CDR3 spans 13 residues. CDR1 and CDR2 (germline): MNHEY, SMNVEV (reference sequence). V was shortened by 3 bases and J by 7 bases, with 7 bases between the two germline ends. The DNA for the CDR3 is TGTGCCAGCAGTTTTGACGGGAATTCACCCCTCCACTTT. The encoded protein is CASSFDGNSPLHF.

The chain is built from TRBV10-1 and TRBJ2-1; possibly TRBD1 or TRBD2 for D (5 bases each). The CDR3 length is 13 residues. The germline gives CDR1 WNHNN, CDR2 SYGVQD (reference sequence). V was trimmed by 1 base and J by 9 bases, leaving 10 bases between them. The CDR3 DNA reads TGCGCCAGCAGTGAGTGGGGGTTTGGTGAGCAGTTCTTC. Translation gives CASSEWGFGEQFF.